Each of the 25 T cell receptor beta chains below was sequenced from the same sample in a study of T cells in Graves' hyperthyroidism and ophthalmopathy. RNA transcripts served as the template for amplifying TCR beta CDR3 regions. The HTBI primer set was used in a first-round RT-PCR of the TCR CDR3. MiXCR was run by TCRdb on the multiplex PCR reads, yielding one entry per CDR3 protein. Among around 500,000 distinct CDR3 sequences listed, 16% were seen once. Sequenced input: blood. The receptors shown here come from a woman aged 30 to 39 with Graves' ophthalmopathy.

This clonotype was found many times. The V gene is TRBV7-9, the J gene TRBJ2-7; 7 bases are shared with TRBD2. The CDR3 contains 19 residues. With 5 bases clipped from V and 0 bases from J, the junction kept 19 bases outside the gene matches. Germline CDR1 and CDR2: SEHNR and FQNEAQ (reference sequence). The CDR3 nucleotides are TGTGCCAGCAGCATCAGGACCGGTACTCTAGCGGTGAGCTCCTACGAGCAGTACTTC. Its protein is CASSIRTGTLAVSSYEQYF.

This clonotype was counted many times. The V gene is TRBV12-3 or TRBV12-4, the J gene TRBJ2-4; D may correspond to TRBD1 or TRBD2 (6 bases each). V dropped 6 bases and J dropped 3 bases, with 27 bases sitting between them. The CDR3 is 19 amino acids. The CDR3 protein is CASSPRRGDWERVKNIQYF. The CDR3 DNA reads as TGTGCCAGCAGCCCCCGAAGGGGGGACTGGGAGCGCGTCAAAAACATTCAGTACTTC.

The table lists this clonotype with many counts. The CDR3 spells CASSSWTGIRIYEQYF. The DNA of the CDR3 is TGTGCCAGCAGCTCCTGGACAGGGATCAGGATCTACGAGCAGTACTTC. The chain couples TRBV13 to TRBJ2-7; 8 bases agree with TRBD1. The CDR3 has 16 amino acids. Germline V gene sequence: CDR1 PRHDT, CDR2 FYEKMQ (reference sequence). Unmatched junction bases numbered 11, after V lost 4 bases and J lost 3 bases.

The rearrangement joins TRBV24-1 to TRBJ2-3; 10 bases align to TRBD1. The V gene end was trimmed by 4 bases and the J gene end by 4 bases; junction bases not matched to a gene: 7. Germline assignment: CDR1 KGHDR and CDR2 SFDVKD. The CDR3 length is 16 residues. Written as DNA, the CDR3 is TGTGCCACCAGTGAGGGGACAGGGGTCTACCCAGATACGCAGTATTTT. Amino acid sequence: CATSEGTGVYPDTQYF.

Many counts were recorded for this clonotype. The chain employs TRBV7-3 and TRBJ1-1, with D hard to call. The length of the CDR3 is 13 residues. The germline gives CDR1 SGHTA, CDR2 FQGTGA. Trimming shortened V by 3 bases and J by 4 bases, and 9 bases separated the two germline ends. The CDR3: CASSFRWGTEAFF. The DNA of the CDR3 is TGTGCCAGCAGCTTTCGTTGGGGCACTGAAGCTTTCTTT.

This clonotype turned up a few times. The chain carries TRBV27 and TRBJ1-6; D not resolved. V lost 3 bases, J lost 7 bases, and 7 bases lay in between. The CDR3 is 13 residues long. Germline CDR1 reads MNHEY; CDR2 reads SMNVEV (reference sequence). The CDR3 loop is CASSFLPNSPLHF. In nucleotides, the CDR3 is TGTGCCAGCAGTTTCCTGCCCAATTCACCCCTCCACTTT.

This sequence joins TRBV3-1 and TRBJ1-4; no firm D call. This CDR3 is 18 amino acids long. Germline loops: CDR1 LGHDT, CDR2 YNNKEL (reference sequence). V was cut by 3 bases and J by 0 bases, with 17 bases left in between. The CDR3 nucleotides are TGTGCCAGCAGCCATGGAGGGATTGTTGGCGCAACTAATGAAAAACTGTTTTTT. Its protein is CASSHGGIVGATNEKLFF.

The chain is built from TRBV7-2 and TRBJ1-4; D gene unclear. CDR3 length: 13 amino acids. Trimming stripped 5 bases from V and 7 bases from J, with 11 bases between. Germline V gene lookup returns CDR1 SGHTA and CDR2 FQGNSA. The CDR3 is CASSQTYGEKLFF. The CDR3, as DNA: TGTGCCAGCAGCCAAACATATGGTGAAAAACTGTTTTTT.

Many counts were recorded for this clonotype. The CDR3 nucleotides are TGTGCCAGCAGCTTCTCAAGCGGGACGCCCCGTTCCAATGAGCAGTTCTTC. Protein sequence: CASSFSSGTPRSNEQFF. The V and J genes are TRBV7-2 and TRBJ2-1; TRBD2 matches 7 bases. Germline assignment: CDR1 SGHTA and CDR2 FQGNSA. J lost 6 bases, V lost 3 bases, and 14 bases had no gene match. This CDR3 has 17 amino acids.

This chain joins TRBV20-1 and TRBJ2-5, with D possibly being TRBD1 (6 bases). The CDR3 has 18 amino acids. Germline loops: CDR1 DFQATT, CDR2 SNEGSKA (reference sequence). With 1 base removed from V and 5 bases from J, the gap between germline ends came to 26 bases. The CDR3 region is CSARVLNNRELVSETQYF. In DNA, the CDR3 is TGCAGTGCTAGAGTTTTAAACAACAGGGAACTTGTAAGTGAGACCCAGTACTTC.

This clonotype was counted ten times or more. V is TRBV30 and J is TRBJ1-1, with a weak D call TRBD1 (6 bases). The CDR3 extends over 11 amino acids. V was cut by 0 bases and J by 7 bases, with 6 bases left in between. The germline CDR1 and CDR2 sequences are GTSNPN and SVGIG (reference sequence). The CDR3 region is CAWSVGGEAFF. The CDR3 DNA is TGTGCCTGGAGTGTAGGGGGTGAAGCTTTCTTT.

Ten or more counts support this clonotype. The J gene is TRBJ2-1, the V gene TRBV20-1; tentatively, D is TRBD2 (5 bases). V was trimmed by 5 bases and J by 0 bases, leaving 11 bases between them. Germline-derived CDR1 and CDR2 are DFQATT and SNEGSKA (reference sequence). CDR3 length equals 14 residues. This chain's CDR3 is CSALSGGSYNEQFF. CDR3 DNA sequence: TGCAGTGCTTTAAGTGGAGGCTCCTACAATGAGCAGTTCTTC.

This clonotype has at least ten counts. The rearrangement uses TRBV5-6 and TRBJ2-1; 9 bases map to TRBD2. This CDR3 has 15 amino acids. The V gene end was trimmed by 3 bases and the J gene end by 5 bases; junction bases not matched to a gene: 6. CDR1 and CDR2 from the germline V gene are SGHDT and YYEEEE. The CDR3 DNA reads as TGTGCCAGCAGCTCTTTGACTAGCGGAGACAATGAGCAGTTCTTC. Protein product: CASSSLTSGDNEQFF.

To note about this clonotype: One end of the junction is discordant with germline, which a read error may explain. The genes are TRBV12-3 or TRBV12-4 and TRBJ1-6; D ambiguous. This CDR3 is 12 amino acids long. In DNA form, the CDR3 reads TGTGGCAGCCTGGGCAGTAATTCACCCCTCCACTTT. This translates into CGSLGSNSPLHF.

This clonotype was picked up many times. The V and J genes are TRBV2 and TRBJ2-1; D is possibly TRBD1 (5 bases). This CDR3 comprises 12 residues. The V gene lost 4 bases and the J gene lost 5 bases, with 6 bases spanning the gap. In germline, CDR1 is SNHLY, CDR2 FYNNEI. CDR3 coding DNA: TGTGCCAGCAGTGGACAGCACAATGAGCAGTTCTTC. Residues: CASSGQHNEQFF.

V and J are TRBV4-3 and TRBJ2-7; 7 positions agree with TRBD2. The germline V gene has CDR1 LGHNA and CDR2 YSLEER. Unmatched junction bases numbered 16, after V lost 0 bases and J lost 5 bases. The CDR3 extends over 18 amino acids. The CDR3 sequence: CASSQDTAFGAGMNEQYF. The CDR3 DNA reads TGCGCCAGCAGCCAAGATACCGCTTTCGGAGCGGGAATGAACGAGCAGTACTTC.

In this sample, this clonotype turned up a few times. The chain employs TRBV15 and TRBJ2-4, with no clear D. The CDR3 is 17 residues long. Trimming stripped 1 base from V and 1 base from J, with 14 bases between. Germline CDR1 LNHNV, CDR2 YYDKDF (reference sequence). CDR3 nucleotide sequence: TGTGCCACCAGCAGAGTAAATCTGGAGAACGCCAAAAACATTCAGTACTTC. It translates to CATSRVNLENAKNIQYF.

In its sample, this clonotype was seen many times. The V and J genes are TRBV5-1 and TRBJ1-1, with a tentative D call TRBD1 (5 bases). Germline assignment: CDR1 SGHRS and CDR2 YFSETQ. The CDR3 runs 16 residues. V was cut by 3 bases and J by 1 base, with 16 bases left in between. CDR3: CASSSGPGRKNTEAFF. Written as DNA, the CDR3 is TGCGCCAGCAGCTCAGGACCGGGACGGAAGAACACTGAAGCTTTCTTT.

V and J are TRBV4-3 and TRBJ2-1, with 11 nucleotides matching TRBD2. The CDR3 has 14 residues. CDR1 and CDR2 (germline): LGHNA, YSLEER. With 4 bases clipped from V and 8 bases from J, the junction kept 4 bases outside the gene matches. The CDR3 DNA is TGCGCCAGCAGCCCTAGCGGGAGGACCGATGAGCAGTTCTTC. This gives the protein CASSPSGRTDEQFF.

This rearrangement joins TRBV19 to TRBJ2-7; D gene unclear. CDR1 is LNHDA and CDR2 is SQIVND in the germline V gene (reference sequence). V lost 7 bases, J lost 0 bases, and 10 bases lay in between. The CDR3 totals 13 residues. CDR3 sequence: CASNAHPSYEQYF. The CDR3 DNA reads TGTGCCAGTAACGCTCACCCCTCCTACGAGCAGTACTTC.

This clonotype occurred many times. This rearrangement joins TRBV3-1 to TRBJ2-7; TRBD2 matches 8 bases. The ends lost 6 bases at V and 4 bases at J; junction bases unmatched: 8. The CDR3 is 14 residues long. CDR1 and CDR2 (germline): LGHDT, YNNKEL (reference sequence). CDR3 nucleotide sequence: TGTGCCAGCAGTCGTGGAGCGGGAGTTTACGAGCAGTACTTC. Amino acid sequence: CASSRGAGVYEQYF.

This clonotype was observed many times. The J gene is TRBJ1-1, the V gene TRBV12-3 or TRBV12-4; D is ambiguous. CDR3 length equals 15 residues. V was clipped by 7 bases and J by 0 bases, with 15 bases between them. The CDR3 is CASTRTTQMNTEAFF. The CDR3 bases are TGTGCCAGCACCAGGACCACCCAGATGAACACTGAAGCTTTCTTT.

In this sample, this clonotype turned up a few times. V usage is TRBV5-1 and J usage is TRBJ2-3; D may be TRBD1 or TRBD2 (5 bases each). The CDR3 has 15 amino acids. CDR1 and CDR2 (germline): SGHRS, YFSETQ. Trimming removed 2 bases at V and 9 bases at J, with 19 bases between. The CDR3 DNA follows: TGCGCCAGCAGCTTCGACTTGGGGGATAAGGCAACGCAGTATTTT. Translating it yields CASSFDLGDKATQYF.

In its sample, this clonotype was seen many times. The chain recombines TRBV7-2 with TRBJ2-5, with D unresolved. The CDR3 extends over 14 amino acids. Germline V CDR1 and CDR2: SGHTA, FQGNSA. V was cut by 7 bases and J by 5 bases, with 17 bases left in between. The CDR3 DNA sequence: TGTGCCAGCATCCCGGTGGGGTCCGCGGAGACCCAGTACTTC. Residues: CASIPVGSAETQYF. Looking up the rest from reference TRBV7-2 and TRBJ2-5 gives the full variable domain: GAGVSQSPSNKVTEKGKDVELRCDPISGHTALYWYRQSLGQGLEFLIYFQGNSAPDKSGLPSDRFSAERTGGSVSTLTIQRTQQEDSAVYLCASIPVGSAETQYFGPGTRLLVL.

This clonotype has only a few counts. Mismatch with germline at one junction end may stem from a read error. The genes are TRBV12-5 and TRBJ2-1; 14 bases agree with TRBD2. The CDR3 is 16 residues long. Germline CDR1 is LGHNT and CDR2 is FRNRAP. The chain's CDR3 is CASGPPGLAGVNGQFF. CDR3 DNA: TGTGCTAGTGGCCCTCCGGGACTAGCGGGAGTCAATGGGCAGTTCTTC.